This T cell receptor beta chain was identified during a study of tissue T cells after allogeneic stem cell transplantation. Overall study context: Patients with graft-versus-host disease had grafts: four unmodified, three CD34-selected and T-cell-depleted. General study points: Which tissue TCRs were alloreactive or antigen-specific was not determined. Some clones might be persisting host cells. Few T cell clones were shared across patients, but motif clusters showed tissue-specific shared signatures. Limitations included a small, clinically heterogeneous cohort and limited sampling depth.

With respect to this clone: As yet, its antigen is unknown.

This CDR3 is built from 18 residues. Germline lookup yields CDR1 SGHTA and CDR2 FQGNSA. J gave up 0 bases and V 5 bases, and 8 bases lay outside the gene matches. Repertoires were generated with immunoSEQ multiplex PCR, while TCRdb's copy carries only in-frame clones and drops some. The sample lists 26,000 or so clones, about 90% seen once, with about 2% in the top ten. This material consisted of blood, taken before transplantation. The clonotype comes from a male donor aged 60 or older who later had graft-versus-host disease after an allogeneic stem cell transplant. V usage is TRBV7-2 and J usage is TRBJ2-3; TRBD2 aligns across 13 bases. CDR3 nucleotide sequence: TGTGCCAGCAGCCCTGGGACTAGCGGGGCGCGCAGCACAGATACGCAGTATTTT. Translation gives CASSPGTSGARSTDTQYF.